Reported below is one T cell receptor (beta chain). This sample is part of a study of shared clonotypes between healthy human individuals. Repertoires were generated with immunoSEQ multiplex PCR, while TCRdb's copy carries only in-frame clones and drops some. The sample contains around 320,000 clones, about nine tenths of which appear only once. Germline V gene data show CDR1 as MGHRA and CDR2 as YSYEKL. The CDR3 consists of 13 residues. The V end was cut by 4 bases, the J end by 9 bases, with 13 bases between. This receptor was taken from a man aged 18 to 29 in good health. Sequencing used memory CD8+ T cells sorted from blood. This sample's subset: CD45RO+ cells pooled with CCR7-negative TemRA cells. This chain joins TRBV4-1 and TRBJ2-1; no firm D call. CDR3 residues: CASSPATFSEQFF. CDR3 coding DNA: TGCGCCAGCAGCCCCGCTACGTTCAGTGAGCAGTTCTTC.